Detailed here is one T cell receptor beta chain. The antigen is unknown. Germline loops: CDR1 SGHTA, CDR2 FQGNSA. The CDR3 totals 16 residues. Trimming removed 1 base at V and 5 bases at J, with 14 bases between. This specimen comes from a study of cytomegalovirus exposure and HLA in healthy donors. Study summary: Early on, a data release was issued that held roughly 80 million unique TCRs from HLA-typed donors.

Study-level points and caveats: 87-base-pair reads could not separate some V segments, including TRBV6-2 and TRBV6-3. As a later analysis showed, a missense DCLRE1C variant was linked to trimming of TCR beta V- and J-genes.

PCR involved 60 Vbeta and 13 Jbeta primers. The method was immunoSEQ multiplex PCR; TCRdb's version includes in-frame clones alone and lacks a portion of them. The table records around 150,000 clones, roughly 70% of them present only once. V usage is TRBV7-2 and J usage is TRBJ2-2; no firm D call. The sequence was obtained from a woman aged 40-49 years in good health and CMV-seropositive. Sequencing was performed on PBMCs. The CDR3 sequence is CASSLEMASITGELFF. The CDR3 coding sequence is TGTGCCAGCAGCTTAGAGATGGCATCAATAACCGGGGAGCTGTTTTTT. The whole variable domain, filled in from reference TRBV7-2 and TRBJ2-2, reads GAGVSQSPSNKVTEKGKDVELRCDPISGHTALYWYRQSLGQGLEFLIYFQGNSAPDKSGLPSDRFSAERTGGSVSTLTIQRTQQEDSAVYLCASSLEMASITGELFFGEGSRLTVL.